This passage covers 19 T cell receptor beta chains from one sample sequenced in a study of shared clonotypes between healthy human individuals (dated by TCRdb to about 2020). The receptor library was made with the immunoSEQ multiplex PCR assay. Held by TCRdb, this immuneACCESS table contains in-frame sequences only and omits some clones. Under half of the omission traces to an unresolved V gene where checked; the cause of the rest is unknown. This sample comprises about 2 million clones, 85% to 95% of them detected only once. The top ten clonotypes cover roughly 0.13% of the sample. Sequenced: naive CD4+ T cells sorted from blood. The cell subset or site label on this specimen signifies: CD45RA+ positively selected. These receptors were obtained from a man between 18 and 29 years old in good health.

The chain is built from TRBV27 and TRBJ1-4, with D maybe TRBD1 (5 bases). CDR1 is MNHEY and CDR2 is SMNVEV in the germline V gene (reference sequence). The ends were cut back, 0 bases at V and 8 bases at J, with 13 bases in the middle. The CDR3 is 15 amino acids. The CDR3 nucleotides read TGTGCCAGCAGTTTATCGGGCAGGGAAAGGGAAAAACTGTTTTTT. As protein: CASSLSGREREKLFF.

The chain couples TRBV28 to TRBJ2-1, with 8 nucleotides matching TRBD2. The CDR3 sequence is 14 residues long. Germline V gene data show CDR1 as MDHEN and CDR2 as SYDVKM. J was trimmed by 5 bases and V by 4 bases; bases with no gene match: 4. The CDR3 here is CASSYRGGNNEQFF. For the CDR3, the DNA is TGTGCCAGCAGTTACCGGGGGGGGAACAATGAGCAGTTCTTC.

This clone was detected a few times. The V gene is TRBV6-5, the J gene TRBJ2-7; TRBD1 agrees at 7 bases. CDR1 is MNHEY and CDR2 is SVGAGI in the germline V gene. V dropped 5 bases and J dropped 5; count of bases not matched to a gene: 12. This CDR3 is built from 15 residues. CDR3 sequence: CASSRLGQAGDEQYF. CDR3 sequence (DNA): TGTGCCAGCAGTCGACTCGGACAGGCCGGGGACGAGCAGTACTTC.

This clone appeared once. The rearrangement uses TRBV2 and TRBJ1-4; 9 nucleotides line up with TRBD1. After removal of 3 bases from V and 7 bases from J, the junction contained 6 bases not matched to a gene. Per the germline V gene, CDR1 is SNHLY and CDR2 is FYNNEI. The CDR3 sequence is 15 residues long. Here the CDR3 reads CASSDRDRATEKLFF. The CDR3 region has the DNA TGTGCCAGCAGTGACCGGGACAGGGCCACTGAAAAACTGTTTTTT.

The rearrangement uses TRBV2 and TRBJ1-4; D perhaps matches TRBD1 (5 bases). Germline loops: CDR1 SNHLY, CDR2 FYNNEI. The CDR3 totals 16 residues. V shed 5 bases and J shed 8 bases, with 21 bases lying between them. The CDR3: CASSQGRGGVLEKLFF. DNA of the CDR3: TGTGCCAGCAGTCAAGGTCGGGGGGGAGTGCTCGAAAAACTGTTTTTT. Based on the CDR3 plus reference TRBV2 and TRBJ1-4, the full variable domain is EPEVTQTPSHQVTQMGQEVILRCVPISNHLYFYWYRQILGQKVEFLVSFYNNEISEKSEIFDDQFSVERPDGSNFTLKIRSTKLEDSAMYFCASSQGRGGVLEKLFFGSGTQLSVL.

V usage is TRBV5-1 and J usage is TRBJ2-5, with D perhaps matching TRBD1 or TRBD2 (5 bases each). V dropped 6 bases and J dropped 5 bases, with 14 bases sitting between them. CDR3 length equals 13 residues. Germline CDR1 reads SGHRS; CDR2 reads YFSETQ. CDR3 bases: TGCGCCAGCAACAGAGGGGATGTGGAGACCCAGTACTTC. This encodes CASNRGDVETQYF. The entire variable domain, with the rest obtained from reference TRBV5-1 and TRBJ2-5, is as follows: KAGVTQTPRYLIKTRGQQVTLSCSPISGHRSVSWYQQTPGQGLQFLFEYFSETQRNKGNFPGRFSGRQFSNSRSEMNVSTLELGDSALYLCASNRGDVETQYFGPGTRLLVL.

A word on this clone: Other DNA sequences from this sample encode an identical CDR3 as well. The chain joins TRBV6-5 to TRBJ1-2, with D unresolved. V was shortened by 0 bases and J by 2 bases, with 10 bases between the two germline ends. This CDR3 is 15 amino acids long. The germline V gene encodes CDR1 MNHEY and CDR2 SVGAGI. CDR3 sequence (DNA): TGTGCCAGCAGTTACTCAAGTGGGCGGAACTATGGCTACACCTTC. Protein product: CASSYSSGRNYGYTF.

V and J are TRBV29-1 and TRBJ1-2; possible D gene TRBD1, 5 bases. Germline-derived CDR1 and CDR2 are SQVTM and ANQGSEA. The CDR3 runs to 13 residues. The V end was cut by 1 base, the J end by 11 bases, with 17 bases between. The CDR3 DNA reads as TGCAGCGTTGAAGGGTTTAGGGCAGGGAAATACACCTTC. This sequence encodes CSVEGFRAGKYTF.

The CDR3 loop reads CASRGGAGGEKLFF. CDR3 sequence (DNA): TGTGCCAGCAGGGGAGGGGCCGGTGGTGAAAAACTGTTTTTT. The J gene is TRBJ1-4, the V gene TRBV2; D perhaps matches TRBD1 (5 bases). The length of the CDR3 is 14 residues. V lost 6 bases and J 7 bases, leaving 15 bases between the germline ends. Germline CDR1 reads SNHLY; CDR2 reads FYNNEI.

The table lists this clone with a few counts. This chain uses TRBV5-1 with TRBJ1-6; D is possibly TRBD1 (5 bases). The ends were cut back, 2 bases at V and 7 bases at J, with 16 bases in the middle. CDR1 and CDR2 from the germline V gene are SGHRS and YFSETQ. The CDR3 covers 16 residues. In DNA form, the CDR3 reads TGCGCCAGCAGCTTAAAGACCGGGACGGAAAATTCACCCCTCCACTTT. Translated, it gives CASSLKTGTENSPLHF.

V and J are TRBV7-6 and TRBJ2-1; TRBD2 agrees at 9 bases. The V and J ends lost 1 base and 8 bases, in that order; junction bases with no gene match: 9. CDR3 length: 16 amino acids. Looked up from germline, CDR1 is SGHVS and CDR2 is FNYEAQ. Here the CDR3 DNA reads TGTGCCAGCAGCTTAGGGCTAGCGGGAAGCCAAGATGAGCAGTTCTTC. Translating it yields CASSLGLAGSQDEQFF.

Regarding this clone: Other DNA variants within this sample encode the same CDR3. The chain couples TRBV27 to TRBJ1-5, with D unresolved. Looked up from germline, CDR1 is MNHEY and CDR2 is SMNVEV (reference sequence). V was cut by 5 bases and J by 4 bases, with 6 bases left in between. The CDR3 has 12 residues. The CDR3, as DNA: TGTGCCAGCAGTCCATATAATCAGCCCCAGCATTTT. Translating gives CASSPYNQPQHF.

This clone is a singleton in its sample. V is TRBV5-1 and J is TRBJ2-2; TRBD1 agrees at 7 bases. Germline V lookup: CDR1 SGHRS, CDR2 YFSETQ. V lost 5 bases, J lost 2 bases, and 6 bases stayed unmatched. The CDR3 contains 15 residues. CDR3 in DNA: TGCGCCAGCAGGGTCCGACAGGGTAACACCGGGGAGCTGTTTTTT. Its protein is CASRVRQGNTGELFF. Filled out from reference TRBV5-1 and TRBJ2-2, the complete variable domain reads KAGVTQTPRYLIKTRGQQVTLSCSPISGHRSVSWYQQTPGQGLQFLFEYFSETQRNKGNFPGRFSGRQFSNSRSEMNVSTLELGDSALYLCASRVRQGNTGELFFGEGSRLTVL.

The V gene is TRBV10-3, the J gene TRBJ1-5; D gene unclear. V shed 2 bases and J shed 0 bases, with 5 bases lying between them. The germline gives CDR1 ENHRY, CDR2 SYGVKD. The CDR3 has 14 amino acids. The CDR3 DNA reads as TGTGCCATCAGTGAGCAAGATAGCAATCAGCCCCAGCATTTT. This sequence encodes CAISEQDSNQPQHF.

The rearrangement joins TRBV2 to TRBJ1-5, with D uncertain. This CDR3 is 15 amino acids long. The V and J ends lost 5 bases and 3 bases respectively, with 14 bases between them. Germline CDR1 is SNHLY and CDR2 is FYNNEI. The CDR3 is CASSIDKAFNQPQHF. In DNA, the CDR3 is TGTGCCAGCAGTATTGACAAGGCCTTCAATCAGCCCCAGCATTTT.

The V call is TRBV5-1, the J call TRBJ1-1, with 7 bases identical to TRBD1. This CDR3 has 14 residues. J lost 11 bases, V lost 2 bases, and 12 bases had no gene match. Germline CDR1 and CDR2: SGHRS and YFSETQ. The CDR3 DNA sequence: TGCGCCAGCAGCTTCTTGGACAGGTCCGAGGGGGCTTTCTTT. Amino acids: CASSFLDRSEGAFF.

This rearrangement joins TRBV7-2 to TRBJ2-7, with D tentatively TRBD1 (6 bases). V lost 5 bases and J 6 bases, leaving 17 bases between the germline ends. The CDR3 sequence is 14 residues long. CDR1 is SGHTA and CDR2 is FQGNSA in the germline V gene. CDR3 protein: CASSPKSGTTEQYF. The CDR3 region has the DNA TGTGCCAGCAGCCCAAAGTCCGGGACAACCGAGCAGTACTTC.

In regard to this clone: The sample holds other DNA sequences that translate to the same CDR3. The chain employs TRBV9 and TRBJ1-1; D unresolved. V was cut by 2 bases and J by 5 bases, with 13 bases left in between. This CDR3 has 14 residues. CDR1 and CDR2 from the germline V gene are SGDLS and YYNGEE. The CDR3 DNA is TGTGCCAGCAGCGTTGAGGGTGTAGGGACTGAAGCTTTCTTT. The encoded protein is CASSVEGVGTEAFF. Full variable domain (rest looked up from reference TRBV9 and TRBJ1-1): DSGVTQTPKHLITATGQRVTLRCSPRSGDLSVYWYQQSLDQGLQFLIQYYNGEERAKGNILERFSAQQFPDLHSELNLSSLELGDSALYFCASSVEGVGTEAFFGQGTRLTVV.

The chain combines TRBV11-2 with TRBJ1-4, with D possibly being TRBD1 (5 bases). Germline CDR1 is SGHAT and CDR2 is FQNNGV. Trimming took 6 bases from V and 7 from J, leaving 12 bases between them. The CDR3 length is 13 residues. The CDR3 bases are TGTGCCAGCAGTCTCGGGACCGCTGAAAAACTGTTTTTT. Translating gives CASSLGTAEKLFF.